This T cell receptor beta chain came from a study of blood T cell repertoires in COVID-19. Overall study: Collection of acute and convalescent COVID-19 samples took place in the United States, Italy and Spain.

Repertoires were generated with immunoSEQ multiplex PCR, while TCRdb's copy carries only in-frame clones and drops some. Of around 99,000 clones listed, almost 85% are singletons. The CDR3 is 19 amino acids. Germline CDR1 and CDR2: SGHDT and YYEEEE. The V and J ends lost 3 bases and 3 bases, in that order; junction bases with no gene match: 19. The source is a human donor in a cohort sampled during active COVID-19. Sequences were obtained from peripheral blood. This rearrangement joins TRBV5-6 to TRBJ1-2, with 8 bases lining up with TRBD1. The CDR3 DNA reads TGTGCCAGCAGCTCCCCTGACTTGACAGGGGATATGTTCGACTATGGCTACACCTTC. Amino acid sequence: CASSSPDLTGDMFDYGYTF.